Listed below are T cell receptor beta chains from one sample, sequenced in a study of human T cells and chemical hapten exposure. TCRdb re-derived calls from the RACE reads in MiXCR, one entry per CDR3 protein. The sample records roughly 260,000 distinct CDR3 sequences, 7% to 10% being singletons. Specimen: whole blood, collected in connection with sensitization to the hapten diphenylcyclopropenone (DPC). The receptors come from a woman between 35 and 50 years old with alopecia areata. Some clones in this sample may be carry-over from other donors' samples. The CDR3 runs from the conserved cysteine through the conserved F or W. A D gene is named only where the DNA matches it firmly. Clone size, where shown, is once, few, many, or a class for clones that have expanded.

j_call d_call v_call clone_size cdr3_aa cdr3_nt
TRBJ2-6 NA TRBV28 many CASSSSPRANVLTF TGTGCCAGCAGTTCCTCACCAAGGGCCAACGTCCTGACTTTC
TRBJ2-3 NA TRBV3-1 few CASSQVPPADTQYF TGTGCCAGCAGCCAAGTCCCGCCGGCAGATACGCAGTATTTT
TRBJ1-5 TRBD1 TRBV6-2/TRBV6-3 few CASSYETGGLGQPQHF TGTGCCAGCAGTTACGAGACAGGGGGTCTCGGTCAGCCCCAGCATTTT
TRBJ2-1 NA TRBV7-9 few CASSLGGAPSSYNEQFF TGTGCCAGCAGCTTAGGAGGGGCCCCTAGCTCCTACAATGAGCAGTTCTTC
TRBJ2-3 TRBD1 TRBV6-5 many CASGTGDTDTQYF TGTGCCAGCGGCACAGGGGACACAGATACGCAGTATTTT
TRBJ2-2 NA TRBV12-3/TRBV12-4 NA CASSLALSLGAGGELFF TGTGCCAGCAGTTTAGCGTTATCTCTAGGGGCTGGCGGGGAGCTGTTTTTT
TRBJ2-3 NA TRBV2 NA CASKFLSGQEYTDTQYF TGTGCCAGCAAATTCCTCTCGGGACAAGAATACACAGATACGCAGTATTTT
TRBJ2-3 TRBD1 TRBV18 few CASSPGGQPTDTQYF TGTGCCAGCTCGCCAGGGGGACAGCCCACAGATACGCAGTATTTT
TRBJ2-1 TRBD2 TRBV9 NA CASSFRTSGVYNEQFF TGTGCCAGCAGCTTCCGGACTAGCGGGGTCTACAATGAGCAGTTCTTC
TRBJ2-3 NA TRBV7-9 NA CASSAAGSRGTDTQYF TGTGCCAGCAGCGCGGCCGGGAGTAGAGGCACAGATACGCAGTATTTT
TRBJ1-1 NA TRBV29-1 many CSVRVNTEAFF TGCAGTGTACGGGTGAACACTGAAGCTTTCTTT
TRBJ1-4 TRBD1 TRBV7-2 few CASSSTGAGNEKLFF TGTGCCAGCAGCTCGACAGGGGCAGGCAATGAAAAACTGTTTTTT
TRBJ2-5 TRBD2 TRBV12-3/TRBV12-4 many CASSLLAGETQYF TGTGCCAGCAGTTTACTAGCGGGAGAGACCCAGTACTTC
TRBJ2-2 NA TRBV24-1 few CATSDLKDTGELFF TGTGCCACCAGTGATTTGAAGGACACCGGGGAGCTGTTTTTT
TRBJ2-3 TRBD1 TRBV24-1 few CATGQGVTDTQYF TGTGCCACCGGACAGGGGGTAACAGATACGCAGTATTTT
TRBJ2-2 TRBD1 TRBV11-2 NA CASRLQGANTGELFF TGTGCCAGCAGACTCCAGGGGGCGAACACCGGGGAGCTGTTTTTT
TRBJ1-6 NA TRBV6-2/TRBV6-3 few CASSYRPLHF TGTGCCAGCAGTTACAGGCCCCTCCACTTT
TRBJ1-3 TRBD1 TRBV12-3/TRBV12-4 NA CASSSNLQGAGNTIYF TGTGCCAGCAGTTCAAACCTCCAGGGGGCTGGAAACACCATATATTTT
TRBJ1-6 TRBD1 TRBV10-3 few CAIRPQGDYNSPLHF TGTGCCATCAGGCCCCAGGGGGACTATAATTCACCCCTCCACTTT
TRBJ1-6 NA TRBV28 few CVSNQFFSYNSPLHF TGTGTCAGCAACCAGTTTTTCTCCTATAATTCACCCCTCCACTTT
TRBJ1-2 TRBD1 TRBV7-9 NA CASSPTGVNYGYTF TGTGCCAGCAGCCCGACAGGGGTCAACTATGGCTACACCTTC
TRBJ1-3 NA TRBV28 NA CASSLWAAGFGNTIYF TGTGCCAGCAGCCTATGGGCGGCAGGGTTCGGAAACACCATATATTTT
TRBJ2-3 TRBD2 TRBV5-1 NA CASSQISGSVADTLYF TGCGCCAGCAGCCAGATAAGCGGGAGCGTGGCAGATACGCTGTATTTT